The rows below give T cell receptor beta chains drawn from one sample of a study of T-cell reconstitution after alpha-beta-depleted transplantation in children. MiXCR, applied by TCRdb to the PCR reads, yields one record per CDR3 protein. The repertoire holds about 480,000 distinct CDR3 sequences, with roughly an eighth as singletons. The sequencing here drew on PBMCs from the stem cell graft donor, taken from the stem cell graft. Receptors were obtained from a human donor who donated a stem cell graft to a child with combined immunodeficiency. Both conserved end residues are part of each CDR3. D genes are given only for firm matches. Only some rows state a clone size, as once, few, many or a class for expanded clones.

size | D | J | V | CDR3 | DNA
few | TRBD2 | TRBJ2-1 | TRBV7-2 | CASSLSRLAANEQFF | TGTGCCAGCAGCTTAAGCCGACTAGCGGCGAATGAGCAGTTCTTC
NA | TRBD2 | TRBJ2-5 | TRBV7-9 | CASSLDAGEFETQYF | TGTGCCAGCAGCTTAGACGCGGGAGAGTTCGAGACCCAGTACTTC
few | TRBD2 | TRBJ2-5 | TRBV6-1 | CASSELAGLQETQYF | TGTGCCAGCAGTGAACTAGCGGGTCTCCAAGAGACCCAGTACTTC
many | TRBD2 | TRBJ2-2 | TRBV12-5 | CASGPLAGNTGELFF | TGTGCTAGTGGTCCACTAGCGGGAAACACCGGGGAGCTGTTTTTT
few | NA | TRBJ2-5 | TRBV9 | CASSVGANRETQYF | TGTGCCAGCAGCGTAGGGGCAAACCGAGAGACCCAGTACTTC
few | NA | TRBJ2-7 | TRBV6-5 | CASSYSGDQFYEQYF | TGTGCCAGCAGTTACTCGGGGGACCAATTCTACGAGCAGTACTTC
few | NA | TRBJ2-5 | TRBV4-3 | CASSQFLGTQETQYF | TGCGCCAGCAGCCAATTCCTAGGGACCCAAGAGACCCAGTACTTC
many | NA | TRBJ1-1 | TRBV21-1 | CASSRQKGVTEAFF | TGTGCCAGCAGCCGACAGAAAGGGGTCACTGAAGCTTTCTTT
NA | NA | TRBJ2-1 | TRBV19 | CASSIGSVTYNEQFF | TGTGCCAGTAGTATCGGGAGTGTCACCTACAATGAGCAGTTCTTC
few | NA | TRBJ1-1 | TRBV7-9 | CASALNIDRTEAFF | TGTGCCAGCGCCCTTAATATCGACCGTACTGAAGCTTTCTTT
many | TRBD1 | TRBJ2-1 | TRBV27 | CASSPRTGSYNEQFF | TGTGCCAGCAGTCCCCGGACAGGGTCCTACAATGAGCAGTTCTTC
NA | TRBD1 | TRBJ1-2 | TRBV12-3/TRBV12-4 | CASSPGQGTTYGYTF | TGTGCCAGCAGTCCGGGACAGGGGACCACCTATGGCTACACCTTC
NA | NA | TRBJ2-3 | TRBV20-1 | CSARLHQGAPDTQYF | TGCAGTGCTAGGCTGCACCAAGGGGCCCCAGATACGCAGTATTTT
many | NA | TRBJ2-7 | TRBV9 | CASSVAGGTVYEQYF | TGTGCCAGCAGCGTAGCTGGCGGGACAGTCTACGAGCAGTACTTC
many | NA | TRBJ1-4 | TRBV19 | CASSIGQTTTNEKLFF | TGTGCCAGTAGTATTGGACAGACTACAACTAATGAAAAACTGTTTTTT
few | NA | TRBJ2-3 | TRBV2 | CASSEGNGGTQYF | TGTGCCAGCAGTGAAGGGAATGGGGGTACGCAGTATTTT
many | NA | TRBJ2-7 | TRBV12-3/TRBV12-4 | CASSFDPIYEQYF | TGTGCCAGCAGTTTTGACCCGATCTACGAGCAGTACTTC
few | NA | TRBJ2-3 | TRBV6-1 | CASSEAATTDTQYF | TGTGCCAGCAGTGAAGCGGCTACTACGGATACGCAGTATTTT
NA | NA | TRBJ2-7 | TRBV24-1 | CATSDRQSSYEQYF | TGTGCCACCAGTGACCGACAGAGTTCCTACGAGCAGTACTTC
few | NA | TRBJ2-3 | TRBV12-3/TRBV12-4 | CASREPWGGTDTQYF | TGTGCCAGCAGGGAACCATGGGGGGGCACAGATACGCAGTATTTT
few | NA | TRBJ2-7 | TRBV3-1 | CASSQGSWGREQYF | TGTGCCAGCAGCCAAGGGTCGTGGGGTCGGGAGCAGTACTTC
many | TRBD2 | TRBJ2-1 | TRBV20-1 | CSVRPSGGGEQFF | TGCAGTGTCAGGCCTAGCGGGGGAGGTGAGCAGTTCTTC
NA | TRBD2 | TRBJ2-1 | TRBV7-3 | CASSRRTSGRSEQFF | TGTGCCAGCAGCCGAAGGACTAGCGGGAGAAGTGAGCAGTTCTTC
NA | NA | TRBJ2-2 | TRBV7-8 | CASRGWESTGELFF | TGTGCCAGCAGAGGTTGGGAGTCCACCGGGGAGCTGTTTTTT
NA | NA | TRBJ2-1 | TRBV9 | CGSSPRTLSSYNEQFF | TGTGGCAGCAGCCCTCGGACCCTTTCCTCCTACAATGAGCAGTTCTTC
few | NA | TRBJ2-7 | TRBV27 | CASRESGRYEQYF | TGTGCCAGCAGGGAGAGCGGCCGCTACGAGCAGTACTTC
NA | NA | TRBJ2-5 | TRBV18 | CASSPSLAAQETQYF | TGTGCCAGCTCACCAAGTCTGGCAGCACAAGAGACCCAGTACTTC
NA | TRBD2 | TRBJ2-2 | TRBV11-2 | CASSLNSGSYNGELFF | TGTGCCAGCAGCCTTAATAGCGGGAGTTATAACGGGGAGCTGTTTTTT
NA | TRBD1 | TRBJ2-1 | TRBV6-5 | CASSYTQTGGAYNEQFF | TGTGCCAGCAGTTATACCCAGACAGGGGGCGCCTACAATGAGCAGTTCTTC
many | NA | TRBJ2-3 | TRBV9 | CASSPGASRTDTQYF | TGTGCCAGCAGCCCCGGGGCTAGTCGAACAGATACGCAGTATTTT
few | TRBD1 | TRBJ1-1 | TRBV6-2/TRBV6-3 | CAIQQGRNTEAFF | TGTGCCATTCAACAGGGGAGAAACACTGAAGCTTTCTTT
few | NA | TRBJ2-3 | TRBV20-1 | CSASQWADTQYF | TGCAGTGCTAGTCAGTGGGCAGATACGCAGTATTTT
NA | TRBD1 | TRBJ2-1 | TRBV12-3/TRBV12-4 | CASSLEGQGFEQFF | TGTGCCAGCAGTTTAGAGGGACAGGGGTTTGAGCAGTTCTTC
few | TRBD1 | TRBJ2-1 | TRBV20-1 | CSARVPPDRGRGNEQFF | TGCAGTGCTAGAGTCCCCCCGGACAGGGGGCGCGGGAATGAGCAGTTCTTC
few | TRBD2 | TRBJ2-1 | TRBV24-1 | CATSQRGTSFGNEQFF | TGTGCCACCAGCCAAAGGGGGACTAGCTTTGGCAATGAGCAGTTCTTC
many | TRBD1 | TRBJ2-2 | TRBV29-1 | CSVGFGTGATGELFF | TGCAGCGTTGGTTTCGGGACAGGGGCCACCGGGGAGCTGTTTTTT
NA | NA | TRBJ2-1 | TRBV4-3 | CASSQDWDTDNEQFF | TGCGCCAGCAGCCAAGATTGGGACACAGACAATGAGCAGTTCTTC
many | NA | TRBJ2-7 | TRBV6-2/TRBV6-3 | CASRLQEGFSYEQYF | TGTGCCAGCAGACTACAGGAGGGGTTTTCCTACGAGCAGTACTTC
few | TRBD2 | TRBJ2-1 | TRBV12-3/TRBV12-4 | CATRQRREGDNEQFF | TGTGCCACCAGACAACGGCGGGAGGGAGACAATGAGCAGTTCTTC
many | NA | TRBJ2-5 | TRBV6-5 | CASSQDVETQYF | TGTGCCAGCAGTCAGGACGTAGAGACCCAGTACTTC
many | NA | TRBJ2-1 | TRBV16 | CASSPSGGRGDEQFF | TGTGCCAGCAGCCCATCCGGGGGCCGGGGGGATGAGCAGTTCTTC
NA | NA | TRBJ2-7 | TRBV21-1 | CASSNQTGTGEYEQYF | TGTGCCAGCAGCAACCAGACCGGGACTGGGGAGTACGAGCAGTACTTC
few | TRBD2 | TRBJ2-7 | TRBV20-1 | CSASSTSGSGQYF | TGCAGTGCTAGTTCGACTAGCGGGAGTGGGCAGTACTTC
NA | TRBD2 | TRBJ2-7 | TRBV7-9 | CASSFQLAGNYEQYF | TGTGCCAGCAGCTTCCAACTAGCGGGAAACTACGAGCAGTACTTC
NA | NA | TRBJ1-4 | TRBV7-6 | CASSPPKWGVGEKLFF | TGTGCCAGCAGCCCTCCCAAGTGGGGGGTTGGTGAAAAACTGTTTTTT
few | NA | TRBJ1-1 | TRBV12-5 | CASGPTSSAEAFF | TGTGCTAGTGGGCCAACGTCCAGCGCTGAAGCTTTCTTT
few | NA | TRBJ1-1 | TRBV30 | CAWRGYQRYQTTEAFF | TGTGCCTGGAGAGGTTATCAACGTTACCAAACCACTGAAGCTTTCTTT
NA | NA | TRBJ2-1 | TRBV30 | CAWSVTTFEQFF | TGTGCCTGGAGTGTGACGACATTCGAGCAGTTCTTC
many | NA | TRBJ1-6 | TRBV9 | CASSVGGRISSYNSPLHF | TGTGCCAGCAGCGTAGGGGGACGCATAAGCTCCTATAATTCACCCCTCCACTTT
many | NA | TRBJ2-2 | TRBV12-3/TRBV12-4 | CASSPPKFPDDTGELFF | TGTGCCAGCAGTCCTCCAAAGTTTCCCGACGACACCGGGGAGCTGTTTTTT